Presented here are 25 T cell receptor beta chains from one specimen sequenced in a study of beta chain features in type 1 diabetes. These TCRs' antigens remain unknown. Reverse transcription of all isolated RNA meant that expressed TCRB transcripts were sequenced. Sequencing used immunoSEQ multiplex PCR; TCRdb keeps in-frame clones, though not all of them. Here the sample spans 500,000 to 800,000 clones, roughly 12% being singletons. Study observations and caveats: Within each of all four CD4+ subsets, Type 1 diabetes patients had TCRB CDR3s that were moderately but significantly shorter.

What was sequenced was naive CD4+ T cells from blood. The receptors shown here come from a man aged 25 to 40 with type 1 diabetes.

This rearrangement joins TRBV15 to TRBJ2-1, with TRBD2 matching 7 bases. The V gene's germline CDR1 is LNHNV and CDR2 YYDKDF (reference sequence). The CDR3 consists of 16 residues. V lost 5 bases, J lost 5 bases, and 12 bases stayed unmatched. This CDR3 is CATSVYRDYRHNEQFF. Here the CDR3 DNA reads TGTGCCACCAGCGTATACCGGGACTACCGACACAATGAGCAGTTCTTC.

The V gene is TRBV9, the J gene TRBJ2-7; 8 bases align to TRBD1. The CDR3 has 16 residues. Germline loops: CDR1 SGDLS, CDR2 YYNGEE. V was clipped by 2 bases and J by 2 bases; unmatched bases: 9. The DNA for the CDR3 is TGTGCCAGCAGCGTTACGCAGGGGGCGACGACCTACGAGCAGTACTTC. This codes for CASSVTQGATTYEQYF.

The rearrangement links TRBV5-4 to TRBJ1-2; D gene ambiguous. CDR1 SGHNT and CDR2 YYREEE come from the germline V gene (reference sequence). The CDR3 is 14 amino acids. V dropped 5 bases and J dropped 0 bases, with 11 bases sitting between them. Here the CDR3 reads CASRKLKANYGYTF. CDR3 in DNA: TGTGCCAGCAGGAAACTAAAAGCTAACTATGGCTACACCTTC.

The chain uses TRBV29-1 and TRBJ1-1; D not certain. The CDR3 runs 12 residues. Germline V gene data show CDR1 as SQVTM and CDR2 as ANQGSEA. The V gene lost 4 bases and the J gene lost 7 bases, with 13 bases spanning the gap. This chain's CDR3 is CSVGRDLGEAFF. CDR3 DNA: TGCAGCGTTGGCAGAGATCTAGGTGAAGCTTTCTTT.

The chain recombines TRBV30 with TRBJ1-2; tentative D call: TRBD1 (5 bases). There are 13 residues in the CDR3. V lost 3 bases to trimming and J lost 7 bases, with 15 bases between them. From germline, CDR1 is GTSNPN and CDR2 SVGIG (reference sequence). In DNA form, the CDR3 reads TGTGCCTGGAGCCTGAGAGGGGAGGGTGGCTACACCTTC. Protein sequence: CAWSLRGEGGYTF. Full variable domain (remainder filled in from reference TRBV30 and TRBJ1-2): SQTIHQWPATLVQPVGSPLSLECTVEGTSNPNLYWYRQAAGRGLQLLFYSVGIGQISSEVPQNLSASRPQDRQFILSSKKLLLSDSGFYLCAWSLRGEGGYTFGSGTRLTVV.

The rearrangement joins TRBV4-2 to TRBJ1-6, with unresolved D. CDR1 LGHNA and CDR2 YNFKEQ come from the germline V gene. Trimming removed 0 bases from V and 7 bases from J, with 10 bases in between. CDR3 length: 15 residues. CDR3 coding DNA: TGTGCCAGCAGCCAAGATTGGGTGGGAAATTCACCCCTCCACTTT. This gives the protein CASSQDWVGNSPLHF.

This clone was observed a handful of times. This chain connects TRBV9 to TRBJ2-7; either TRBD1 or TRBD2 may supply D (5 bases each). With 3 bases removed from V and 1 base from J, the gap between germline ends came to 14 bases. Germline V gene sequence: CDR1 SGDLS, CDR2 YYNGEE. This CDR3 is built from 15 residues. DNA of the CDR3: TGTGCCAGCAGCGAGGGGAGCAACTTATCCTACGAGCAGTACTTC. Translation: CASSEGSNLSYEQYF.

This chain connects TRBV5-1 to TRBJ2-3; TRBD2 might be the D (6 bases). Germline-derived CDR1 and CDR2 are SGHRS and YFSETQ. Trimming took 2 bases from V and 2 from J, leaving 12 bases between them. The CDR3 has 15 amino acids. CDR3 DNA sequence: TGCGCCAGCAGCTTAATGGCGGGGTCCACAGATACGCAGTATTTT. This sequence encodes CASSLMAGSTDTQYF.

The V call is TRBV27, the J call TRBJ1-5, with 8 bases fitting TRBD1. Per germline, CDR1 MNHEY and CDR2 SMNVEV (reference sequence). V gave up 2 bases and J gave up 6 bases; unmatched junction bases: 3. CDR3 length: 14 residues. The CDR3 sequence: CASSLRQGFQPQHF. CDR3 bases: TGTGCCAGCAGTTTACGACAGGGGTTTCAGCCCCAGCATTTT.

V is TRBV25-1 and J is TRBJ1-2; D gene unclear. This CDR3 is 14 amino acids long. Germline assignment: CDR1 MGHDK and CDR2 SYGVNS. V shed 0 bases and J shed 5 bases, with 10 bases lying between them. DNA for the CDR3: TGTGCCAGCAGTGAATATGGCAGTAAATATGGCTACACCTTC. It translates to CASSEYGSKYGYTF.

A word on this clone: A read error is likely, as this CDR3 ends without the conserved phenylalanine or tryptophan. The DNA is omitted, as the CDR3 cannot be located on it reliably, and the CDR3 follows TCRdb's listing. This chain links TRBV6-6 with TRBJ2-7; TRBD1 was called by the table and not checked on the DNA. Germline V lookup: CDR1 MNHNY, CDR2 SVGAGI (reference sequence). The CDR3 adds up to 15 amino acids, both ends counted. The CDR3 spells CASSYSTGSLPTFRY.

V gene TRBV5-1 combines with J gene TRBJ2-7, with D perhaps matching TRBD2 (7 bases). The V gene's germline CDR1 is SGHRS and CDR2 YFSETQ. This CDR3 contains 16 residues. V was clipped by 4 bases and J by 3 bases, with 20 bases between them. The CDR3 here is CASSGRDNGRIYEQYF. The DNA of the CDR3 is TGCGCCAGCAGCGGGAGGGACAACGGGAGGATCTACGAGCAGTACTTC.

The V call is TRBV27, the J call TRBJ2-5, with 11 bases aligning to TRBD2. With 4 bases clipped from V and 3 bases from J, the junction kept 4 bases outside the gene matches. Looked up from germline, CDR1 is MNHEY and CDR2 is SMNVEV (reference sequence). This CDR3 contains 15 residues. The CDR3 here is CASSSLAGGKETQYF. CDR3 DNA: TGTGCCAGCAGTTCCCTAGCGGGGGGTAAAGAGACCCAGTACTTC.

This chain connects TRBV19 to TRBJ2-7; TRBD1 is a possible D gene (5 bases). The CDR3 has 13 amino acids. Germline lookup yields CDR1 LNHDA and CDR2 SQIVND (reference sequence). Trimming removed 5 bases at V and 7 bases at J, with 15 bases between. The CDR3 loop reads CASSSTRVREQYF. CDR3 in DNA: TGTGCCAGTAGTTCCACCAGGGTTAGGGAGCAGTACTTC. Combining the CDR3 with reference TRBV19 and TRBJ2-7 gives the whole variable domain DGGITQSPKYLFRKEGQNVTLSCEQNLNHDAMYWYRQDPGQGLRLIYYSQIVNDFQKGDIAEGYSVSREKKESFPLTVTSAQKNPTAFYLCASSSTRVREQYFGPGTRLTVT.

This clone was detected only a few times. This chain uses TRBV19 with TRBJ1-1; TRBD1 might be the D (5 bases). V was clipped by 7 bases and J by 6 bases, with 21 bases between them. This CDR3 has 15 amino acids. Germline V gene data show CDR1 as LNHDA and CDR2 as SQIVND (reference sequence). CDR3 nucleotides: TGTGCCAGTAACTTAGGCAGGGCCCGTGACCCTGAAGCTTTCTTT. It translates to CASNLGRARDPEAFF.

This clone was recorded a few times. V is TRBV28 and J is TRBJ1-5; D is possibly TRBD1 (5 bases). Germline V gene sequence: CDR1 MDHEN, CDR2 SYDVKM. The germline V and J ends were trimmed by 10 bases and 0 bases, with 22 bases remaining between them. This CDR3 comprises 17 residues. The CDR3 bases are TGTGCCACCGCACTTGTCCAGGGCAAATATAGCAATCAGCCCCAGCATTTT. Translated, it gives CATALVQGKYSNQPQHF.

This clone has more than one count but fewer than ten. The CDR3 region has the DNA TGTGCCAGCGCCACAGAAAAACTGTTTTTT. Amino acids: CASATEKLFF. The chain uses TRBV6-6 and TRBJ1-4; D gene unclear. From germline, CDR1 is MNHNY and CDR2 SVGAGI (reference sequence). The CDR3 length is 10 residues. V was clipped by 8 bases and J by 8 bases, with 6 bases between them.

The chain's CDR3 is CASSLIQGTDTQYF. CDR3 DNA: TGTGCCAGCAGTTTGATACAGGGAACAGATACGCAGTATTTT. The chain has TRBV28 and TRBJ2-3; weak D call: TRBD1 (6 bases). The germline V gene encodes CDR1 MDHEN and CDR2 SYDVKM. V lost 3 bases and J 3 bases, leaving 10 bases between the germline ends. The CDR3 loop spans 14 amino acids.

The rearrangement links TRBV29-1 to TRBJ2-1; possible D gene TRBD1, 5 bases. Trimming stripped 3 bases from V and 6 bases from J, with 12 bases between. The CDR3 is made up of 13 amino acids. Per germline, CDR1 SQVTM and CDR2 ANQGSEA. DNA for the CDR3: TGCAGCGTTGATAGGGCACAGGCCAATGAGCAGTTCTTC. This codes for CSVDRAQANEQFF.

This clone appeared a few times. The rearrangement links TRBV29-1 to TRBJ2-1; possibly TRBD1 or TRBD2 for D (5 bases each). This CDR3 is built from 13 residues. Germline lookup yields CDR1 SQVTM and CDR2 ANQGSEA. Trimming shortened V by 7 bases and J by 7 bases, and 17 bases separated the two germline ends. CDR3 nucleotides: TGCAGCGCCATGGGGGACGGCCGAAATGAGCAGTTCTTC. It translates to CSAMGDGRNEQFF.

In this sample, this clone turned up a few times. V usage is TRBV18 and J usage is TRBJ2-7; 7 nucleotides agree with TRBD2. In germline, CDR1 is KGHSH, CDR2 LQKENI. V lost 3 bases and J lost 2; bases outside the gene matches: 10. This CDR3 contains 16 residues. The CDR3 sequence: CASSPPSGGPTYEQYF. CDR3 DNA: TGTGCCAGCTCACCCCCTTCGGGGGGTCCGACCTACGAGCAGTACTTC.

Only one count was recorded for this clone. The chain is built from TRBV7-2 and TRBJ2-3, with 8 bases lining up with TRBD1. The CDR3 has 16 amino acids. Germline-derived CDR1 and CDR2 are SGHTA and FQGNSA. The trim removed 5 bases at V and 2 bases at J, leaving 9 bases unmatched. CDR3 sequence reads: CASSQTTGAFTDTQYF. The CDR3, as DNA: TGTGCCAGCAGCCAAACGACAGGGGCTTTCACAGATACGCAGTATTTT.

The gene calls are TRBV27 and TRBJ2-7; 7 bases align to TRBD1. Germline V lookup: CDR1 MNHEY, CDR2 SMNVEV (reference sequence). The length of the CDR3 is 15 residues. Unmatched junction bases numbered 3, after V lost 0 bases and J lost 1 base. CDR3 sequence: CASSLSGTESYEQYF. The CDR3 DNA reads as TGTGCCAGCAGTTTATCGGGGACAGAGTCCTACGAGCAGTACTTC.

In its sample, this clone was seen a few times. The CDR3 loop is CASSPGPTRSYNEQFF. The CDR3 DNA reads TGTGCCAGCAGCCCGGGACCGACCCGCTCCTACAATGAGCAGTTCTTC. The chain recombines TRBV9 with TRBJ2-1; D might be TRBD1 or TRBD2, each matching 5 bases. Germline V gene data show CDR1 as SGDLS and CDR2 as YYNGEE. The V end lost 4 bases, the J end lost 0 bases, and 14 bases lay between the germline ends. The CDR3 covers 16 residues.

The V call is TRBV4-3, the J call TRBJ2-7; no firm D call. The CDR3 contains 14 residues. CDR1 and CDR2 from the germline V gene are LGHNA and YSLEER. Trimming shortened V by 0 bases and J by 2 bases, and 8 bases separated the two germline ends. CDR3 protein: CASSQDNGAYEQYF. The CDR3 region has the DNA TGCGCCAGCAGCCAAGATAACGGTGCCTACGAGCAGTACTTC.